This T cell receptor (beta chain) was found in a study of blood T cell repertoires in COVID-19. About the research overall: Specimens from acute and convalescent COVID-19 originated in the United States, Italy and Spain.

The germline V gene has CDR1 SEHNR and CDR2 FQNEAQ (reference sequence). V lost 1 base to trimming and J lost 0 bases, with 6 bases between them. There are 15 residues in the CDR3. About this clone itself: The identical CDR3 is also encoded by other nucleotide sequences in the sample.

Profiled with immunoSEQ multiplex PCR; TCRdb holds only in-frame clones, not every one. The sample has some 130,000 clones, 88% seen once; the top ten hold about 9.4%. The TCR sequence derives from a man aged 50-59 years with acute or convalescent COVID-19. Material for sequencing was peripheral blood. This rearrangement joins TRBV7-9 to TRBJ2-2; unclear D gene. The CDR3 spells CASSLGLTNTGELFF. The CDR3 nucleotides read TGTGCCAGCAGCTTAGGTCTTACGAACACCGGGGAGCTGTTTTTT.